This entry is about one TCR beta chain. This sample stems from a study of control samples from healthy donors and cancer patients. Germline assignment: CDR1 LNHDA and CDR2 SQIVND (reference sequence). The CDR3 is 14 residues long. V was pared by 8 bases and J by 2 bases, with 16 bases between. TCRdb keeps only in-frame clones here, not all; method: immunoSEQ multiplex PCR. The table shows around 200,000 clones, with 85% to 95% occurring only once. The chain joins TRBV19 to TRBJ2-7; D is perhaps TRBD2 (5 bases). The sequenced material came from blood. The sequence was collected from a young man in good health. The CDR3: CASSTSGFPYEQYF. The CDR3 nucleotides read TGTGCCAGTTCCACCTCGGGGTTCCCCTACGAGCAGTACTTC.